This T cell receptor (beta chain) is drawn from a study of CD8 T cells in Susac syndrome. Reverse transcription of about 0.5 to 1 ug RNA was carried out with random hexamers. TCRdb called the immunoSEQ multiplex PCR reads again in MiXCR, with one record for every CDR3 protein. The sample has about 180,000 distinct CDR3 sequences; nearly 97% are singletons. This CDR3 region has 13 residues. In germline, CDR1 is SQVTM, CDR2 ANQGSEA. Trimming took 2 bases from V and 4 from J, leaving 12 bases between them. The authors carried out high-throughput sequencing of TCR beta. They applied it to CD8+ and CD4+ T cells obtained from blood. Both CD4+ and CD8+ T cells were negatively isolated, and TEMRA cells underwent FACS enrichment.

What was sequenced was CD4+ T cells from PBMCs. The receptor was derived from a human donor with multiple sclerosis. This chain joins TRBV29-1 and TRBJ2-7; D ambiguous. The CDR3 DNA reads TGCAGCGTTGAACTGGGAATAGGATACGAGCAGTACTTC. Protein: CSVELGIGYEQYF.